This T cell receptor (beta chain) appears in the sequencing data of a study of T cell responses to AZD1222 COVID-19 vaccine. This CDR3 has 15 residues. The ends were cut back, 1 base at V and 4 bases at J, with 13 bases in the middle. CDR1 is SNHLY, CDR2 FYNNEI, per germline. Only in-frame clones appear in the TCRdb table, and some are missing; sequencing was by immunoSEQ multiplex PCR. Altogether about 140,000 clones are present, roughly 89% being singletons, with the ten largest covering approximately 5.4%. This sequence joins TRBV2 and TRBJ1-1; a weak D match, TRBD1 (5 bases). The source was peripheral blood, collected on day 0 of AZD1222 vaccination. The clonotype comes from an adult in good health. CDR3 sequence (DNA): TGTGCCAGCAGTGAAGAGGGAAGGGGTAGCACTGAAGCTTTCTTT. Translation: CASSEEGRGSTEAFF.